The sequence of this TCR beta chain was determined in a study of regulatory T cells in long-lasting Graves disease. For TCR beta, libraries came from iRepertoire HTBI primers and Arm-PCR of CDR3 regions. MiXCR, run by TCRdb on the multiplex PCR reads, gives a single entry per CDR3 protein. The repertoire holds roughly 380,000 distinct CDR3 sequences, with over 15% as singletons. Worth noting for this clonotype: Antigen specificity is unknown. A read error is possible here, since a much larger clone lies one base away.

Time point described: newly diagnosed GD, antithyroid drugs for less than 3 months. Following extraction of RNA from PBMCs, that RNA was used to make the TCR library. It was an endocrinology department in Xi'an, China, that provided the patients. Study-level findings and limits: Persistent patients had a count of shared public clonotypes (over 2,500) that exceeded that of new patients (966). Having few samples may have compromised the accuracy.

The CDR3 covers 16 residues. The same specimen was also included in a second study, on T cells in Graves' hyperthyroidism and ophthalmopathy.

The starting material was peripheral blood mononuclear cells (PBMCs), obtained at new diagnosis, from a patient treated with antithyroid drugs. This clonotype was obtained from a middle-aged man with Graves disease. The V and J genes are TRBV12-3 or TRBV12-4 and TRBJ1-4; 9 positions agree with TRBD1. CDR3 region: CASSLAYGQGSSKPFF. The CDR3, as DNA: TGTGCCAGCAGTTTAGCGTACGGACAGGGGTCTTCTAAACCGTTTTTT.